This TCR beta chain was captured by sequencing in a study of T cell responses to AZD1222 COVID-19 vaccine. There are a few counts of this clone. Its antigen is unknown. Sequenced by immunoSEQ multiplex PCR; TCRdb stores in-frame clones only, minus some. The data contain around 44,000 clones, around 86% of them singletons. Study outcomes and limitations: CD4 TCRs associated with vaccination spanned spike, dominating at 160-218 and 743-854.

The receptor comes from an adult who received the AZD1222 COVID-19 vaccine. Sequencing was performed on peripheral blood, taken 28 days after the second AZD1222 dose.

This CDR3 is CASSQVGRGNSPLHF. CDR3 in DNA: TGTGCCAGCAGCCAAGTGGGCAGGGGGAATTCACCCCTCCACTTT. The V and J genes are TRBV14 and TRBJ1-6, with 7 bases lining up with TRBD1. This CDR3 comprises 15 residues. Germline V gene lookup returns CDR1 SGHDN and CDR2 FVKESK. V dropped 1 base and J dropped 7; count of bases not matched to a gene: 4.